The 26 T cell receptor beta chains below were found in one sample sequenced in a study of T cells in Graves' hyperthyroidism and ophthalmopathy. Amplification targeted TCR beta CDR3 regions from RNA transcripts. The TCR CDR3 first-round RT-PCR relied on the HTBI primer set. TCRdb reprocessed the multiplex PCR reads with MiXCR, giving one entry per CDR3 protein. Of a few hundred thousand distinct CDR3 sequences in the sample, 15% to 19% were seen once. Sequencing was done on a sample of blood. Receptors originate from a young woman with Graves' hyperthyroidism.

The sample holds many counts of this clonotype. The rearrangement links TRBV12-3 or TRBV12-4 to TRBJ2-2; the D gene is possibly TRBD1 (5 bases). The CDR3 has 15 amino acids. Trimming left V 5 bases short and J 5 bases short, with 15 bases between. CDR3 amino acids: CASSTQGALTGELFF. CDR3 bases: TGTGCCAGCAGTACTCAGGGCGCCCTAACCGGGGAGCTGTTTTTT.

This rearrangement joins TRBV7-8 to TRBJ1-1, with D perhaps matching TRBD1 (6 bases). Trimming removed 0 bases from V and 7 bases from J, with 21 bases in between. This CDR3 spans 17 amino acids. CDR1 SGHVS and CDR2 FQNEAQ come from the germline V gene. CDR3 amino acids: CASSLARVPTSGVEAFF. The CDR3 DNA is TGTGCCAGCAGCTTAGCCCGTGTCCCTACCTCAGGGGTTGAAGCTTTCTTT. Full variable domain (missing parts from reference TRBV7-8 and TRBJ1-1): GAGVSQSPRYKVAKRGQDVALRCDPISGHVSLFWYQQALGQGPEFLTYFQNEAQLDKSGLPSDRFFAERPEGSVSTLKIQRTQQEDSAVYLCASSLARVPTSGVEAFFGQGTRLTVV.

The table lists this clonotype with many counts. This chain joins TRBV20-1 and TRBJ2-1, with TRBD2 identical over 9 bases. This CDR3 comprises 13 residues. The V gene end was trimmed by 5 bases and the J gene end by 5 bases; junction bases not matched to a gene: 4. CDR1 is DFQATT, CDR2 SNEGSKA, per germline (reference sequence). CDR3 in DNA: TGCAGTGCTTATAGCGGGAGAAACAATGAGCAGTTCTTC. This encodes CSAYSGRNNEQFF.

This clonotype was detected ten times or more. The chain has TRBV30 and TRBJ2-7; 7 bases are a match to TRBD2. The CDR3 totals 12 residues. Germline CDR1 reads GTSNPN; CDR2 reads SVGIG (reference sequence). V lost 4 bases and J lost 3; bases outside the gene matches: 3. The CDR3 nucleotides are TGTGCCTGGAACGCGGGAGACTACGAGCAGTACTTC. It codes for CAWNAGDYEQYF.

At least ten counts were recorded for this clonotype. The rearrangement uses TRBV7-3 and TRBJ2-7; D may be TRBD1 (5 bases). Germline lookup yields CDR1 SGHTA and CDR2 FQGTGA. The CDR3 contains 14 residues. V dropped 1 base and J dropped 3 bases, with 10 bases sitting between them. This CDR3 reads CASSLSTGHYEQYF. CDR3 coding DNA: TGTGCCAGCAGCTTAAGCACAGGACACTACGAGCAGTACTTC.

Only a few counts were recorded for this clonotype. This chain joins TRBV4-3 and TRBJ2-1; tentatively, D is TRBD2 (6 bases). The CDR3 runs to 15 residues. Per the germline V gene, CDR1 is LGHNA and CDR2 is YSLEER. Trimming stripped 4 bases from V and 6 bases from J, with 16 bases between. CDR3 bases: TGCGCCAGCAGCCCGGTGCGGACTACCCTCAATGAGCAGTTCTTC. Its protein is CASSPVRTTLNEQFF.

The chain has TRBV5-6 and TRBJ1-2; 12 bases are a match to TRBD1. There are 16 residues in the CDR3. Germline V gives CDR1 SGHDT, CDR2 YYEEEE. Losses at the gene ends were 3 bases for V and 4 bases for J; bases not matched to a gene: 7. The CDR3 region is CASSYPGTGGLYGYTF. The CDR3 nucleotides are TGTGCCAGCAGCTACCCCGGGACAGGGGGCCTCTATGGCTACACCTTC.

This clonotype was picked up a small number of times. The chain uses TRBV7-9 and TRBJ1-1; no clear D gene. V lost 1 base to trimming and J lost 4 bases, with 10 bases between them. Germline assignment: CDR1 SEHNR and CDR2 FQNEAQ (reference sequence). CDR3 length equals 14 residues. The CDR3 nucleotides read TGTGCCAGCAGCTTAGTTCGTGGGAGCACTGAAGCTTTCTTT. Translation: CASSLVRGSTEAFF.

There are a few counts of this clonotype. The chain joins TRBV12-3 or TRBV12-4 to TRBJ2-2; D possibly corresponds to TRBD1 (6 bases). V was cut by 8 bases and J by 3 bases, with 10 bases left in between. The CDR3 contains 13 residues. The CDR3 reads CASWTAYTGELFF. DNA for the CDR3: TGTGCCAGCTGGACAGCTTACACCGGGGAGCTGTTTTTT.

This clonotype turned up a few times. The gene calls are TRBV6-1 and TRBJ2-6; 11 bases map to TRBD1. The CDR3 has 17 amino acids. The V gene end was trimmed by 7 bases and the J gene end by 4 bases; junction bases not matched to a gene: 9. Germline V gene data show CDR1 as MNHNS and CDR2 as SASEGT. The CDR3 region is CASTGQGVFRGANVLTF. The CDR3 DNA sequence: TGTGCCAGCACGGGACAGGGGGTCTTCCGGGGGGCCAACGTCCTGACTTTC.

This clonotype was counted at least ten times. The chain employs TRBV6-1 and TRBJ1-2, with TRBD1 matching over 8 bases. The germline gives CDR1 MNHNS, CDR2 SASEGT. The CDR3 totals 15 residues. V was pared by 3 bases and J by 4 bases, with 7 bases of the junction left unmatched. CDR3 in DNA: TGTGCCAGCAGTGAGGACCAGGGGGCTGGCTATGGCTACACCTTC. It specifies CASSEDQGAGYGYTF.

This clonotype was detected many times. This chain connects TRBV5-1 to TRBJ1-1; D not certain. This CDR3 comprises 14 residues. With 0 bases removed from V and 4 bases from J, the gap between germline ends came to 10 bases. From germline, CDR1 is SGHRS and CDR2 YFSETQ. The CDR3: CASSLDPGSTEAFF. CDR3 coding DNA: TGCGCCAGCAGCTTGGATCCCGGGAGCACTGAAGCTTTCTTT.

At least ten counts were recorded for this clonotype. V and J are TRBV28 and TRBJ2-3; D may correspond to TRBD1 or TRBD2 (5 bases each). Germline CDR1 and CDR2: MDHEN and SYDVKM. Trimming removed 2 bases from V and 4 bases from J, with 16 bases in between. This CDR3 contains 16 residues. CDR3 sequence (DNA): TGTGCCAGCAGTTTACCCTCCGGGACCAATTCAGATACGCAGTATTTT. Residues: CASSLPSGTNSDTQYF.

This clonotype has more than one count but fewer than ten. The chain carries TRBV27 and TRBJ2-2; 11 bases match TRBD2. Germline CDR1 and CDR2: MNHEY and SMNVEV (reference sequence). V lost 5 bases to trimming and J lost 2 bases; unmatched junction nucleotides: 4. The CDR3 has 16 amino acids. The CDR3: CASSVGLAENTGELFF. The CDR3 region has the DNA TGTGCCAGCAGTGTGGGACTAGCGGAAAACACCGGGGAGCTGTTTTTT.

DNA of the CDR3: TGTGCCAGCAGCGTCTTGAACAGGGACTATGGCTACACCTTC. Encoded protein: CASSVLNRDYGYTF. The chain recombines TRBV11-2 with TRBJ1-2; TRBD1 might be the D (6 bases). Germline CDR1 and CDR2: SGHAT and FQNNGV. The CDR3 covers 14 residues. The V gene lost 5 bases and the J gene lost 3 bases, with 13 bases spanning the gap.

This clonotype was seen ten or more times. This chain connects TRBV7-3 to TRBJ2-2; 8 positions agree with TRBD2. Trimming at V came to 5 bases and at J to 4 bases, leaving 6 bases not matched to a gene. CDR3 length equals 15 residues. Per germline, CDR1 SGHTA and CDR2 FQGTGA. CDR3 amino acids: CASSLLAVSTGELFF. The CDR3 nucleotides read TGTGCCAGCAGCCTACTAGCGGTTAGCACCGGGGAGCTGTTTTTT.

Turning to this clonotype: A much larger clone is a single base away; this may be a read error. The V gene is TRBV6-4, the J gene TRBJ2-1; D is possibly TRBD1 or TRBD2 (5 bases each). CDR3 length: 16 amino acids. With 5 bases removed from V and 5 bases from J, the gap between germline ends came to 19 bases. Germline loops: CDR1 MRHNA, CDR2 SNTAGT. The CDR3 DNA reads as TGTGCCAGCAGTTACAGCTACCGGGGCCGACACAATGAGCAGTTCTTC. It specifies CASSYSYRGRHNEQFF.

This clonotype has at least ten counts. The rearrangement uses TRBV7-6 and TRBJ2-1, with D possibly being TRBD2 (7 bases). The germline CDR1 and CDR2 sequences are SGHVS and FNYEAQ. The CDR3 length is 13 residues. Trimming pared 7 bases from V and 6 bases from J, leaving 13 bases between. CDR3 loop: CASTGLGGNEQFF. The CDR3 DNA is TGTGCCAGCACCGGACTAGGGGGCAATGAGCAGTTCTTC.

As regards this clonotype: Being one base from a much bigger clone, this may be a read error. CDR3 sequence: CASSRTAVDGYEQYF. In DNA, the CDR3 is TGCGCCAGCAGCCGGACAGCGGTAGATGGCTACGAGCAGTACTTC. This chain uses TRBV5-1 with TRBJ2-7; perhaps TRBD1 as D (6 bases). The CDR3 consists of 15 residues. The germline CDR1 and CDR2 sequences are SGHRS and YFSETQ. V was clipped by 4 bases and J by 3 bases, with 17 bases between them. The full variable domain, in which reference TRBV5-1 and TRBJ2-7 provide the parts outside the CDR3, is KAGVTQTPRYLIKTRGQQVTLSCSPISGHRSVSWYQQTPGQGLQFLFEYFSETQRNKGNFPGRFSGRQFSNSRSEMNVSTLELGDSALYLCASSRTAVDGYEQYFGPGTRLTVT.

This clonotype was counted ten times or more. The rearrangement links TRBV18 to TRBJ2-7; 9 bases are shared with TRBD2. Germline V gene data show CDR1 as KGHSH and CDR2 as LQKENI. The CDR3 spans 15 residues. V gave up 6 bases and J gave up 2 bases; unmatched junction bases: 8. CDR3 DNA: TGTGCCAGCTCCCCCCAAGCGGGAGGCGCCTACGAGCAGTACTTC. Protein: CASSPQAGGAYEQYF.

This clonotype was picked up many times. J is TRBJ2-7 and V is TRBV20-1; D is ambiguous. V lost 7 bases and J 2 bases, leaving 12 bases between the germline ends. CDR1 and CDR2 (germline): DFQATT, SNEGSKA (reference sequence). The CDR3 consists of 12 residues. The CDR3 region is CSVSLPTYEQYF. CDR3 nucleotide sequence: TGCAGTGTTTCCCTTCCAACCTACGAGCAGTACTTC.

This clonotype was counted ten times or more. The chain links TRBV6-1 to TRBJ2-3; 15 positions agree with TRBD2. This CDR3 has 17 residues. Unmatched junction bases numbered 8, after V lost 5 bases and J lost 5 bases. The germline gives CDR1 MNHNS, CDR2 SASEGT. CDR3 coding DNA: TGTGCCAGCAGTACGAGGACTAGCGGGAGGGCACGAGATACGCAGTATTTT. Translated: CASSTRTSGRARDTQYF.

The chain joins TRBV7-3 to TRBJ2-7; the match to TRBD2 covers 10 bases. The V gene's germline CDR1 is SGHTA and CDR2 FQGTGA. The junction had 12 bases not matched to a gene; V was cut back by 5 bases and J by 5 bases. The CDR3 is 16 amino acids. The CDR3 reads CASSPRASGSGHEQYF. In nucleotides, the CDR3 is TGTGCCAGCAGCCCCCGGGCTAGCGGGAGTGGGCACGAGCAGTACTTC.

This clonotype appeared many times. A much more abundant neighbour one base away suggests this may be a read error. The rearrangement joins TRBV13 to TRBJ2-7; unclear D gene. This CDR3 is built from 13 residues. Germline values: CDR1 PRHDT, CDR2 FYEKMQ (reference sequence). Trimming removed 4 bases at V and 2 bases at J, with 9 bases between. The DNA for the CDR3 is TGTGCCAGCAGCTCAGGACGGACCTACGAGCAGTACTTC. It is translated as CASSSGRTYEQYF.

This clonotype has a count of ten or more. The CDR3 DNA reads as TGTGCCAGCAGATTACAGTTTCTCGGCGAGCAGTACTTC. This sequence encodes CASRLQFLGEQYF. The V call is TRBV12-3 or TRBV12-4, the J call TRBJ2-7; no definite D call. CDR3 length: 13 amino acids. V shed 6 bases and J shed 6 bases, with 15 bases lying between them.

The V call is TRBV20-1, the J call TRBJ2-2, with 8 bases aligning to TRBD2. CDR3 size: 19 residues. The junction had 14 bases not matched to a gene; V was cut back by 1 base and J by 1 base. Germline CDR1 DFQATT, CDR2 SNEGSKA (reference sequence). The CDR3 DNA is TGCAGTGCTAGAGGTCCCGGGGATAGCGGGATCCTGAACACCGGGGAGCTGTTTTTT. This encodes CSARGPGDSGILNTGELFF.